Each of the 32 T cell receptor beta chains below was sequenced from the same sample in a study of cytomegalovirus exposure and HLA in healthy donors. A multiplex PCR was run with 60 Vbeta primers and 13 Jbeta primers. Clones were sequenced by immunoSEQ multiplex PCR, and TCRdb holds only the in-frame ones, with some missing. The data show some 120,000 clones, about four fifths seen once. The sequenced sample consisted of PBMCs. Receptors originate from a man younger than 35 in good health and CMV-seronegative.

The J gene is TRBJ1-5, the V gene TRBV6-6; no definite D call. There are 9 residues in the CDR3. CDR1 is MNHNY, CDR2 SVGAGI, per germline (reference sequence). V lost 10 bases, J lost 5 bases, and 3 bases lay in between. The CDR3 region has the DNA TGTGCCACTGATCAGCCCCAGCATTTT. This sequence encodes CATDQPQHF.

The chain recombines TRBV27 with TRBJ2-7; D is unclear. Germline lookup yields CDR1 MNHEY and CDR2 SMNVEV (reference sequence). This CDR3 has 15 residues. Trimming shortened V by 6 bases and J by 0 bases, and 15 bases separated the two germline ends. DNA of the CDR3: TGTGCCAGCAGAGCCAGACTGGAAAGCTCCTACGAGCAGTACTTC. This sequence encodes CASRARLESSYEQYF.

The gene calls are TRBV28 and TRBJ2-4; D is uncertain. Trimming left V 6 bases short and J 6 bases short, with 15 bases between. The CDR3 contains 14 residues. From germline, CDR1 is MDHEN and CDR2 SYDVKM. As DNA, the CDR3 is TGTGCCAGCAGCCCAGAGGCTCTGGGAAACATTCAGTACTTC. Amino acids: CASSPEALGNIQYF.

The chain employs TRBV4-3 and TRBJ1-4; D gene uncertain. This CDR3 is 16 amino acids long. Trimming pared 4 bases from V and 0 bases from J, leaving 12 bases between. CDR1 is LGHNA and CDR2 is YSLEER in the germline V gene. The chain's CDR3 is CASSLRPGATNEKLFF. The DNA of the CDR3 is TGCGCCAGCAGCCTGCGTCCCGGGGCAACTAATGAAAAACTGTTTTTT.

This sequence joins TRBV7-9 and TRBJ2-1; 7 nucleotides align to TRBD2. Losses at the gene ends were 5 bases for V and 2 bases for J; bases not matched to a gene: 9. This CDR3 region has 16 residues. The germline V gene encodes CDR1 SEHNR and CDR2 FQNEAQ (reference sequence). The DNA for the CDR3 is TGTGCCAGCAGCCAGAGACTAGCCCTACCCTACAATGAGCAGTTCTTC. This translates into CASSQRLALPYNEQFF.

This chain uses TRBV28 with TRBJ2-7; D is ambiguous. Trimming removed 2 bases at V and 2 bases at J, with 4 bases between. CDR3 length: 12 amino acids. The germline gives CDR1 MDHEN, CDR2 SYDVKM. In nucleotides, the CDR3 is TGTGCCAGCAGTTTAGCTACCTACGAGCAGTACTTC. Its protein is CASSLATYEQYF.

The V call is TRBV6-1, the J call TRBJ2-1, with TRBD2 matching 10 bases. In germline, CDR1 is MNHNS, CDR2 SASEGT. This CDR3 region has 15 residues. V gave up 5 bases and J gave up 6 bases; unmatched junction bases: 7. Here the CDR3 DNA reads TGTGCCAGCAGTAGCCTAGCGGGAGCCCTCAATGAGCAGTTCTTC. Encoded protein: CASSSLAGALNEQFF.

This clone was detected a few times. CDR3 region: CASSSGAGVSTDTQYF. The CDR3 DNA sequence: TGTGCCAGCAGCTCGGGAGCGGGAGTGAGCACAGATACGCAGTATTTT. The chain couples TRBV5-4 to TRBJ2-3; TRBD2 agrees at 8 bases. The CDR3 is 16 amino acids. V lost 3 bases to trimming and J lost 0 bases; unmatched junction nucleotides: 6. Per germline, CDR1 SGHNT and CDR2 YYREEE (reference sequence).

The rearrangement links TRBV5-1 to TRBJ1-2; 7 nucleotides line up with TRBD1. This CDR3 spans 14 amino acids. The junction had 6 bases not matched to a gene; V was cut back by 0 bases and J by 7 bases. Germline CDR1 reads SGHRS; CDR2 reads YFSETQ. The CDR3 DNA is TGCGCCAGCAGCTTGGGGTCGACAGGGTGTGGCTACACCTTC. The encoded protein is CASSLGSTGCGYTF.

The CDR3 region is CATSPDVAGGGEQFF. The CDR3, as DNA: TGTGCCACCAGCCCAGACGTAGCGGGAGGAGGTGAGCAGTTCTTC. The rearrangement links TRBV15 to TRBJ2-1; TRBD2 matches 10 bases. The CDR3 has 15 residues. J lost 9 bases, V lost 5 bases, and 10 bases had no gene match. Germline CDR1 and CDR2: LNHNV and YYDKDF (reference sequence).

The chain recombines TRBV28 with TRBJ1-1; a weak D match, TRBD1 (6 bases). Germline V gene lookup returns CDR1 MDHEN and CDR2 SYDVKM. Trimming stripped 4 bases from V and 4 bases from J, with 13 bases between. CDR3 length: 14 residues. Written as DNA, the CDR3 is TGTGCCAGCAGTTACAGGGTTGGGGGCACTGAAGCTTTCTTT. Translated: CASSYRVGGTEAFF. Full variable domain (remainder filled in from reference TRBV28 and TRBJ1-1): DVKVTQSSRYLVKRTGEKVFLECVQDMDHENMFWYRQDPGLGLRLIYFSYDVKMKEKGDIPEGYSVSREKKERFSLILESASTNQTSMYLCASSYRVGGTEAFFGQGTRLTVV.

The V gene is TRBV9, the J gene TRBJ2-1, with 8 bases fitting TRBD2. Germline lookup yields CDR1 SGDLS and CDR2 YYNGEE. Unmatched junction bases numbered 1, after V lost 2 bases and J lost 3 bases. The CDR3 is 14 residues long. CDR3 in amino acids: CASSVGTSYNEQFF. The CDR3 region has the DNA TGTGCCAGCAGCGTGGGGACTAGCTACAATGAGCAGTTCTTC.

The rearrangement links TRBV6-5 to TRBJ1-6, with unresolved D. The CDR3 length is 13 residues. V was cut by 4 bases and J by 11 bases, with 12 bases left in between. Germline assignment: CDR1 MNHEY and CDR2 SVGAGI. The CDR3 coding sequence is TGTGCCAGCAGTTTTGAGGGATTGGCACCCCTCCACTTT. Encoded protein: CASSFEGLAPLHF.

This clone showed up just once. V usage is TRBV7-9 and J usage is TRBJ1-6; D remains unclear. The CDR3 has 15 amino acids. Germline loops: CDR1 SEHNR, CDR2 FQNEAQ (reference sequence). V lost 5 bases to trimming and J lost 1 base, with 9 bases between them. This CDR3 reads CASSRRGSYNSPLHF. CDR3 DNA sequence: TGTGCCAGCAGCCGCCGAGGGTCCTATAATTCACCCCTCCACTTT.

The rearrangement joins TRBV18 to TRBJ2-3; D remains ambiguous. The V end was cut by 1 base, the J end by 2 bases, with 13 bases between. CDR1 and CDR2 from the germline V gene are KGHSH and LQKENI. The CDR3 runs to 16 residues. CDR3 region: CASSPRLDSITDTQYF. As DNA, the CDR3 is TGTGCCAGCTCACCACGGTTAGACTCTATCACAGATACGCAGTATTTT.

The CDR3 DNA reads as TGTGCCAGCAGTTTATTCCGACAGGTTGAACGCTATGGCTACACCTTC. Protein: CASSLFRQVERYGYTF. The V gene is TRBV28, the J gene TRBJ1-2; tentative D call: TRBD1 (6 bases). The CDR3 has 16 amino acids. The germline CDR1 and CDR2 sequences are MDHEN and SYDVKM. Trimming pared 1 base from V and 4 bases from J, leaving 16 bases between.

This clone was found once. This chain links TRBV18 with TRBJ1-4; 9 positions agree with TRBD1. The CDR3 contains 15 residues. The germline V gene has CDR1 KGHSH and CDR2 LQKENI. Trimming cost V 2 bases and J 5 bases; bases outside gene matches: 3. Here the CDR3 DNA reads TGTGCCAGCTCACCATACAGGGGGCAAAATGAAAAACTGTTTTTT. Its translation is CASSPYRGQNEKLFF.

The table lists this clone with a count of one. The chain uses TRBV19 and TRBJ2-5; 13 bases line up with TRBD2. CDR1 and CDR2 from the germline V gene are LNHDA and SQIVND (reference sequence). This CDR3 has 16 amino acids. The V and J ends lost 6 bases and 1 base, in that order; junction bases with no gene match: 5. CDR3 DNA sequence: TGTGCCAGTAGCGTAGGACTAGCGGGAGCCCAAGAGACCCAGTACTTC. This sequence encodes CASSVGLAGAQETQYF.

The chain recombines TRBV2 with TRBJ2-5; 8 bases line up with TRBD1. The V segment lost 8 bases and the J segment 4 bases; nucleotides outside the gene matches: 9. This CDR3 region has 14 residues. Germline loops: CDR1 SNHLY, CDR2 FYNNEI. The CDR3 is CASLRDRTGETQYF. CDR3 DNA sequence: TGTGCCAGCCTCCGGGACAGGACGGGAGAGACCCAGTACTTC.

This rearrangement joins TRBV10-1 to TRBJ2-1, with 16 bases aligning to TRBD2. Germline assignment: CDR1 WNHNN and CDR2 SYGVQD (reference sequence). With 4 bases clipped from V and 8 bases from J, the junction kept 17 bases outside the gene matches. The CDR3 totals 20 residues. The DNA for the CDR3 is TGCGCCAGCAGTGGTCAAAAAGGGACTAGCGGGAGGGCTAGTCAGGATGAGCAGTTCTTC. This sequence encodes CASSGQKGTSGRASQDEQFF.

CDR3 nucleotide sequence: TGTGCCAGCAGAAGGACAGGGGGACCCCTATATAGCAATCAGCCCCAGCATTTT. This gives the protein CASRRTGGPLYSNQPQHF. The V and J genes are TRBV28 and TRBJ1-5; 10 bases fit TRBD1. The CDR3 totals 18 residues. J gave up 0 bases and V 6 bases, and 11 bases lay outside the gene matches. Germline CDR1 MDHEN, CDR2 SYDVKM.

The V and J genes are TRBV10-1 and TRBJ1-4; D is perhaps TRBD1 (5 bases). This CDR3 region has 14 residues. Looked up from germline, CDR1 is WNHNN and CDR2 is SYGVQD (reference sequence). Trimming stripped 7 bases from V and 6 bases from J, with 15 bases between. The CDR3 loop reads CASMGDFEDEKLFF. CDR3 DNA sequence: TGCGCCAGCATGGGGGACTTTGAGGATGAAAAACTGTTTTTT.

The chain employs TRBV11-2 and TRBJ2-3, with 8 positions matching TRBD1. Germline lookup yields CDR1 SGHAT and CDR2 FQNNGV. There are 15 residues in the CDR3. Germline trimming cut 6 bases from V and 5 bases from J; bases unmatched to any gene: 10. CDR3 nucleotides: TGTGCCAGCAGGAATCCGGGACAGGCTAAAGATACGCAGTATTTT. It yields the protein CASRNPGQAKDTQYF. The full variable domain, rest sourced from reference TRBV11-2 and TRBJ2-3, is EAGVAQSPRYKIIEKRQSVAFWCNPISGHATLYWYQQILGQGPKLLIQFQNNGVVDDSQLPKDRFSAERLKGVDSTLKIQPAKLEDSAVYLCASRNPGQAKDTQYFGPGTRLTVL.

The chain has TRBV9 and TRBJ1-6; D possibly corresponds to TRBD1 (5 bases). CDR1 SGDLS and CDR2 YYNGEE come from the germline V gene. This CDR3 has 15 amino acids. Trimming took off 0 bases at V and 5 bases at J, with 9 bases between the two ends. The CDR3 DNA sequence: TGTGCCAGCAGCGTAGAGACAGCAAATAATTCACCCCTCCACTTT. Amino acids: CASSVETANNSPLHF. The variable domain in full, completed from reference TRBV9 and TRBJ1-6, reads DSGVTQTPKHLITATGQRVTLRCSPRSGDLSVYWYQQSLDQGLQFLIQYYNGEERAKGNILERFSAQQFPDLHSELNLSSLELGDSALYFCASSVETANNSPLHFGNGTRLTVT.

The count of this clone is one. J is TRBJ1-3 and V is TRBV5-1, with 9 nucleotides matching TRBD1. After removal of 4 bases from V and 4 bases from J, the junction contained 6 bases not matched to a gene. Germline assignment: CDR1 SGHRS and CDR2 YFSETQ. This CDR3 has 15 amino acids. The CDR3, as DNA: TGCGCCAGCAGCCGGGACAGGGTCTCGGGAAACACCATATATTTT. This codes for CASSRDRVSGNTIYF.

The rearrangement joins TRBV5-1 to TRBJ2-1; 8 nucleotides match TRBD2. V was clipped by 4 bases and J by 0 bases; unmatched bases: 3. This CDR3 comprises 15 residues. Germline assignment: CDR1 SGHRS and CDR2 YFSETQ. The CDR3 here is CASSKRESSYNEQFF. DNA for the CDR3: TGCGCCAGCAGCAAGCGGGAGAGCTCCTACAATGAGCAGTTCTTC.

This clone came up once. J is TRBJ2-7 and V is TRBV7-6; perhaps TRBD2 as D (6 bases). This CDR3 has 13 amino acids. Trimming cost V 5 bases and J 0 bases, with 8 bases left between them. The germline gives CDR1 SGHVS, CDR2 FNYEAQ. The CDR3 protein is CASSAGSSYEQYV. The CDR3 nucleotides are TGTGCCAGCAGCGCCGGGAGCTCCTACGAGCAGTACGTC.

CDR3 nucleotides: TGTGCCAGCAGCGCCTTTTCCCAGGGGTACTATGGCTACACCTTC. Translating it yields CASSAFSQGYYGYTF. V and J are TRBV9 and TRBJ1-2, with D possibly TRBD1 on 6 matching bases. This CDR3 comprises 15 residues. Germline CDR1 is SGDLS and CDR2 is YYNGEE. V was pared by 3 bases and J by 3 bases, with 15 bases between.

The chain carries TRBV10-3 and TRBJ1-2, with 7 bases aligning to TRBD1. The CDR3 has 14 residues. Unmatched junction bases numbered 7, after V lost 7 bases and J lost 2 bases. Germline V CDR1 and CDR2: ENHRY, SYGVKD. The CDR3 protein is CAITPTGQNYGYTF. The CDR3 DNA sequence: TGTGCCATCACCCCGACAGGGCAGAACTATGGCTACACCTTC.

V gene TRBV15 combines with J gene TRBJ2-2; D is perhaps TRBD2 (6 bases). Trimming removed 5 bases at V and 1 base at J, with 11 bases between. The CDR3 contains 15 residues. Germline V CDR1 and CDR2: LNHNV, YYDKDF (reference sequence). CDR3 sequence (DNA): TGTGCCACCAGCGGCGGGACCAGGAACACCGGGGAGCTGTTTTTT. As protein: CATSGGTRNTGELFF.

The rearrangement links TRBV14 to TRBJ2-5, with D possibly TRBD2 on 5 matching bases. Germline CDR1 reads SGHDN; CDR2 reads FVKESK. The CDR3 is 16 residues long. Trimming removed 4 bases at V and 2 bases at J, with 17 bases between. The CDR3 loop reads CASSPGYWVVQETQYF. The DNA of the CDR3 is TGTGCCAGCAGCCCGGGATACTGGGTCGTACAAGAGACCCAGTACTTC.

The V call is TRBV19, the J call TRBJ1-6, with TRBD1 matching over 8 bases. The CDR3 extends over 14 amino acids. Germline values: CDR1 LNHDA, CDR2 SQIVND (reference sequence). The V gene end was trimmed by 10 bases and the J gene end by 9 bases; junction bases not matched to a gene: 11. CDR3 sequence: CATDDRGWGSPLHF. The DNA for the CDR3 is TGTGCCACCGATGACAGGGGTTGGGGTTCACCCCTCCACTTT.